This T cell receptor beta chain was found in a study of cytomegalovirus exposure and HLA in healthy donors (dated by TCRdb to 2015 to 2018). With respect to the entire study: A later analysis indicated that the roughly 120 validation repertoires were generated on the platform also employed for the approximately 690 repertoires of the first cohort. The study was designed to test whether signatures of past pathogen exposure could be identified by cataloging public T cell receptors. In addition to the first cohort of 666 subjects, a separate validation cohort of 120 different subjects was used. To predict cytomegalovirus infection status, the study brought together high-throughput TCR immunosequencing, statistical association of individual TCRs with disease status, and machine learning. Beyond this particular receptor, the publication reports: Three of the identified cytomegalovirus-associated TCR beta chains were confirmed in vitro to be specific for cytomegalovirus antigens. A later analysis had no HLA typing for the validation cohort, so co-occurrence there was scored across all 110 or so repertoires. A total of 150 to 200 TCR beta chains were listed by the study as associated with cytomegalovirus. While some public TCRs were present in many individuals, most TCR sequences turned up only very rarely across donors. The classifier was reported to diagnose cytomegalovirus status with high specificity and sensitivity in both the original and validation cohorts. The authors suggested that the approach could potentially be extended to other disease states and immunological phenotypes. Of the cluster scores, roughly 95% were above 0 in a later analysis, which found that TCRs clustered in the first cohort also tended to co-occur in the 120 validation repertoires.

The library was built by means of the immunoSEQ multiplex PCR assay. In the original analysis: To diagnose cytomegalovirus status from the catalog of TCR beta chain sequences, a statistical classification framework was built. Here the immuneACCESS table is served through TCRdb, limited to in-frame sequences with V and J called. Missing clones are a known gap in these copies; in checked studies unresolved V genes cover under half, and the rest lacks a known reason. V and J calls and clone size come straight from that table; D and trimming were deduced from the DNA. Counted in this sample were fewer than 250,000 clones; around nine tenths of them appeared once. The ten largest clones add up to 2.6% of the sample. Compared with germline, V lacks 0 bases and J lacks 5 bases; bases without a gene match: 6. The CDR3 runs 16 amino acids, cysteine and phenylalanine included. The only DNA kept is the CDR3, 48 bases in frame from the first base. Sequences SEHNR (CDR1) and FQNEAQ (CDR2) are obtained from the germline V gene (reference sequence).

Details on this clone: The target of this receptor is not known. No per-base quality is available; no much larger clone lies one base away.

Donors formed part of the validation cohort, which comprised about 130 subjects and was distinct from the first cohort of under 750 subjects. The sequenced sample consisted of PBMCs. The chain links TRBV7-9 with TRBJ2-7, and TRBD2 aligns with 11 junction nucleotides. This clonotype originated in a man aged 18 to 29 in good health and CMV-seronegative. The DNA sequence is TGTGCCAGCAGCTTAGCGCCAGGGACTAGCGGCCACGAGCAGTACTTC. Its translation is CASSLAPGTSGHEQYF.